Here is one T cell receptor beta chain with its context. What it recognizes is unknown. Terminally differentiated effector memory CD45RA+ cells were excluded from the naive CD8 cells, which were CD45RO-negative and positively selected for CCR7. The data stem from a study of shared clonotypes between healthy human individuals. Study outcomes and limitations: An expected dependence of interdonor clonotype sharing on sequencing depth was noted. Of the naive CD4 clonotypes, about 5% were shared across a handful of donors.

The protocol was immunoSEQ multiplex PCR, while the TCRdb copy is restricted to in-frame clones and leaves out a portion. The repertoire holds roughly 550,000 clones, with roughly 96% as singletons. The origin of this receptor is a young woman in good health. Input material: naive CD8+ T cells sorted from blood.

CDR3 DNA sequence: TGTGCCAGCAGCTCGGTGGGTGGCTCTGGAAACACCATATATTTT. Its protein is CASSSVGGSGNTIYF. The chain combines TRBV9 with TRBJ1-3; D is uncertain. CDR1 SGDLS and CDR2 YYNGEE come from the germline V gene. This CDR3 has 15 amino acids. Trimming took off 4 bases at V and 0 bases at J, with 11 bases between the two ends.